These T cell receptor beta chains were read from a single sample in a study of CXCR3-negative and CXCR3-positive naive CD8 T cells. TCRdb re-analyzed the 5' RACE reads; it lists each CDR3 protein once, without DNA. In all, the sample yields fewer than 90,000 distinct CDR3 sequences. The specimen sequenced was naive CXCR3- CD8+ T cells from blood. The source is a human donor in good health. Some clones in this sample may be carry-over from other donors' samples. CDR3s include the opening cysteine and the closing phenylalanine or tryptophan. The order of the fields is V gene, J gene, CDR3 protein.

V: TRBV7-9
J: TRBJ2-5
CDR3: CASSPGTSGSETQYF

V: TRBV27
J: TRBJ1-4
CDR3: CASSPRPGQEGFATEKLFF

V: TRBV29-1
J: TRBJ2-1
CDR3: CSVEESGGDEQFF

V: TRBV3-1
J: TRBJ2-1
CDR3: CASSQVPWENEQFF

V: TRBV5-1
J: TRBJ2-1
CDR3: CASSAIPGRGNNEQFF

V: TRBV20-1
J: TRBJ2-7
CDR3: CSARRVSGGFSYEQYF

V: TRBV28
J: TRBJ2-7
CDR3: CASSPVILGQGSSYEQYF

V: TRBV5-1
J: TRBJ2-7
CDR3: CASQGQGAREQYF

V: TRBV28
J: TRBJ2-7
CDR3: CASSPSGSYEQYF

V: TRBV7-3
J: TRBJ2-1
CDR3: CASSPDGLAHYNEQFF

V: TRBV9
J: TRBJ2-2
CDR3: CASSPYTNTGELFF

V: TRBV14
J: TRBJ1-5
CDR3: CASSQVGWSNSNQPQHF

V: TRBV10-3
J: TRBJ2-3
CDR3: CAISQPRGGTTDTQYF

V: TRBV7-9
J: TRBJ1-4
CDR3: CASNPGGTNEKLFF

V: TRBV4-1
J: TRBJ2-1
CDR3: CASSQDRTGWYNEQFF

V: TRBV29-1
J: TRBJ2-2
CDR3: CSVEAWRGTGELFF

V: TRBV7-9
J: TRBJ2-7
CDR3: CASSSHHYDSSYEQYF

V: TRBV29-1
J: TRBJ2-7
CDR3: CSVGAGHSYEQYF

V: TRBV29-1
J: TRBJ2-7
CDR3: CSARTGTSGGFYEQYF

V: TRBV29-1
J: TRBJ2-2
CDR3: CSVRTDRAGELFF

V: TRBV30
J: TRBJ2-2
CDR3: CAIGRRNTGELFF

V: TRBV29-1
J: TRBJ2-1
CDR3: CSVEAGGDEQFF

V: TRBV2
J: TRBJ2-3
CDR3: CASRTGLAADTQYF

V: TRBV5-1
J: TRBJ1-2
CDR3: CASSLEVRSPYGYTF

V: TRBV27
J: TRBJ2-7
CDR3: CASSWRGGTYEQYF

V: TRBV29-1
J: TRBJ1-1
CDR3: CSVLTANTEAFF

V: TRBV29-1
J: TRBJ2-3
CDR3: CSVDGVTGTSLPQPTDTQYF

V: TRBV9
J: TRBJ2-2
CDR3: CASSVESVPVGELFF

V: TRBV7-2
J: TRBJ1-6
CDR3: CASNRDRGSPLHF

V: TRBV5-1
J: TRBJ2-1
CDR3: CASSYRQESSYNEQFF

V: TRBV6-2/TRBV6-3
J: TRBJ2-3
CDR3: CASSYGTRDRGAFYTQYF

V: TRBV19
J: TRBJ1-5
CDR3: CASSIGQGINQPQHF

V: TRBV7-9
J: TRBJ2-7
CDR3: CASSHGDRTYEQYF

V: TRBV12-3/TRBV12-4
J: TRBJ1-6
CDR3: CASSDPTGADSSYNSPLHF

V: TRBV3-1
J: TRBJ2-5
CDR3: CASSQWFRKDPKETQYF

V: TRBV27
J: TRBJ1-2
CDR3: CASSLWGRDREGYTF

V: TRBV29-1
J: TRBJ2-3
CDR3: CSVAGTDTQYF

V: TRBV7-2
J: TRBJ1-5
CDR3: CASSFEGNQPQNF

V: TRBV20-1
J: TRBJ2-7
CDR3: CSARDMGQGSYEQYF

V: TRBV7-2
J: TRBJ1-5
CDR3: CASSLTGVAYSNQPQHF

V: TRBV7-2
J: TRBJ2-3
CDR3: CASSLLQGWADTQYF